This T cell receptor beta chain derives from a study of shared clonotypes between healthy human individuals. Whole-study findings and limits: In having few donors, the study represented limited genetic and exposure-history diversity.

The CDR3 runs to 19 residues. V lost 4 bases and J 2 bases, leaving 28 bases between the germline ends. CDR1 and CDR2 from the germline V gene are SGHRS and YFSETQ. Genomic DNA from each subset was divided evenly over several immunoSEQ plates. Using immunoSEQ multiplex PCR, the repertoire was profiled, and TCRdb retains in-frame clones only, with some absent. In the table there are about 820,000 clones, more than 85% of which are singletons. Points on this clone: What it binds is not known.

The naive CD8 subset, CD45RO-negative cells positively selected for CCR7, excluded terminally differentiated effector memory CD45RA+ cells. The receptor was derived from a man between 25 and 39 years old in good health. The gene calls are TRBV5-1 and TRBJ2-7; no firm D call. The sequenced material came from naive CD8+ T cells sorted from blood. In nucleotides, the CDR3 is TGCGCCAGCAGCCAGACCTTGCTGGACGAAGCGACGATAGCCTACGAGCAGTACTTC. Translation: CASSQTLLDEATIAYEQYF.